Each of the 25 T cell receptor beta chains below was sequenced from the same sample in a study of blood T cell repertoires in COVID-19. Using immunoSEQ multiplex PCR, the repertoire was profiled, and TCRdb retains in-frame clones only, with some absent. The sample comprises hundreds of thousands of clones, roughly nine tenths of which are singletons, and roughly 1% rests with the top ten. The sample comprised PBMCs or T cells enriched from blood (not recorded which). These receptors all come from a man aged 18 to 29 who had recovered from COVID-19.

The chain carries TRBV2 and TRBJ2-2, with a tentative D call TRBD2 (5 bases). Between the trimmed V and J ends, which lost 11 bases and 9 bases, there was a span of 19 bases. Per germline, CDR1 SNHLY and CDR2 FYNNEI. The CDR3 loop spans 13 amino acids. The CDR3 region has the DNA TGTGCCGGGAAAGAACCGGGGATGAGGGAGCTGTTTTTT. Translating gives CAGKEPGMRELFF. The full variable domain, its missing parts supplied by reference TRBV2 and TRBJ2-2, is EPEVTQTPSHQVTQMGQEVILRCVPISNHLYFYWYRQILGQKVEFLVSFYNNEISEKSEIFDDQFSVERPDGSNFTLKIRSTKLEDSAMYFCAGKEPGMRELFFGEGSRLTVL.

The rearrangement uses TRBV6-1 and TRBJ1-6, with D possibly matching TRBD1 (6 bases). The ends were cut back, 6 bases at V and 7 bases at J, with 13 bases in the middle. Germline V lookup: CDR1 MNHNS, CDR2 SASEGT. CDR3 size: 14 residues. The CDR3 DNA follows: TGTGCCAGCAGCACAGGGCTTAGGAATTCACCCCTCCACTTT. This encodes CASSTGLRNSPLHF.

The J gene is TRBJ1-6, the V gene TRBV10-3, with 7 bases lining up with TRBD1. The CDR3 has 14 amino acids. Losses at the gene ends were 6 bases for V and 8 bases for J; bases not matched to a gene: 7. Germline values: CDR1 ENHRY, CDR2 SYGVKD. The CDR3 region is CAIRRTGSDSPLHF. The CDR3 nucleotides read TGTGCCATCAGACGGACAGGATCGGATTCACCCCTCCACTTT.

The chain uses TRBV10-3 and TRBJ1-1; D possibly corresponds to TRBD1 (6 bases). The CDR3 sequence is 16 residues long. Germline CDR1 ENHRY, CDR2 SYGVKD. The V and J ends lost 8 bases and 5 bases respectively, with 24 bases between them. Here the CDR3 reads CAIASEGKGVGTEAFF. CDR3 DNA sequence: TGTGCCATCGCTTCAGAGGGAAAGGGGGTGGGGACTGAAGCTTTCTTT.

The rearrangement links TRBV18 to TRBJ2-7, with 8 bases matching TRBD2. Per the germline V gene, CDR1 is KGHSH and CDR2 is LQKENI. V lost 3 bases to trimming and J lost 5 bases; unmatched junction nucleotides: 9. This CDR3 spans 15 amino acids. The CDR3 region is CASSPNGGGQDEQYF. In nucleotides, the CDR3 is TGTGCCAGCTCACCCAACGGCGGGGGGCAGGACGAGCAGTACTTC.

The rearrangement uses TRBV7-6 and TRBJ2-1; D call uncertain. This CDR3 contains 14 residues. The germline V and J ends were trimmed by 5 bases and 6 bases, with 14 bases remaining between them. Germline V lookup: CDR1 SGHVS, CDR2 FNYEAQ. The CDR3 DNA is TGTGCCAGCAGCCCGAGACTGCCTGGCAATGAGCAGTTCTTC. Its protein is CASSPRLPGNEQFF.

The rearrangement links TRBV28 to TRBJ1-5, with a weak D call TRBD1 (6 bases). Trimming shortened V by 6 bases and J by 6 bases, and 24 bases separated the two germline ends. Germline V gives CDR1 MDHEN, CDR2 SYDVKM. This CDR3 region has 17 residues. The CDR3 reads CASRGPHRGGQGQPQHF. DNA of the CDR3: TGTGCCAGCAGGGGCCCTCACCGGGGGGGGCAGGGTCAGCCCCAGCATTTT.

The chain recombines TRBV30 with TRBJ1-2; D possibly corresponds to TRBD1 (6 bases). The CDR3 totals 12 residues. CDR1 is GTSNPN and CDR2 is SVGIG in the germline V gene (reference sequence). Trimming removed 3 bases at V and 4 bases at J, with 9 bases between. CDR3 nucleotides: TGTGCCTGGAGCCAAGGGGGCTATGGCTACACCTTC. Its translation is CAWSQGGYGYTF. Filled out from reference TRBV30 and TRBJ1-2, the complete variable domain reads SQTIHQWPATLVQPVGSPLSLECTVEGTSNPNLYWYRQAAGRGLQLLFYSVGIGQISSEVPQNLSASRPQDRQFILSSKKLLLSDSGFYLCAWSQGGYGYTFGSGTRLTVV.

The rearrangement links TRBV5-1 to TRBJ2-5; 8 nucleotides agree with TRBD2. Trimming removed 0 bases from V and 1 base from J; junction bases left unmatched: 2. The germline V gene encodes CDR1 SGHRS and CDR2 YFSETQ. This CDR3 contains 15 residues. Here the CDR3 reads CASSLGGLGQETQYF. The CDR3 coding sequence is TGCGCCAGCAGCTTGGGGGGACTAGGCCAAGAGACCCAGTACTTC.

V is TRBV5-4 and J is TRBJ2-7; 9 nucleotides match TRBD1. V lost 3 bases and J lost 3; bases outside the gene matches: 10. CDR3 length: 16 amino acids. CDR1 is SGHNT and CDR2 is YYREEE in the germline V gene (reference sequence). CDR3 DNA sequence: TGTGCCAGCAGCTCCTTGGATTCGGGACAGGGCTACGAGCAGTACTTC. Translation gives CASSSLDSGQGYEQYF.

J is TRBJ1-6 and V is TRBV5-6; the D is unclear. V lost 1 base and J 8 bases, leaving 4 bases between the germline ends. From germline, CDR1 is SGHDT and CDR2 YYEEEE. The CDR3 contains 12 residues. CDR3 DNA: TGTGCCAGCAGCTTGTTCGATTCACCCCTCCACTTT. Translating gives CASSLFDSPLHF.

The chain is built from TRBV11-3 and TRBJ2-1, with TRBD2 matching 8 bases. The V and J ends lost 5 bases and 2 bases, in that order; junction bases with no gene match: 11. Germline CDR1 and CDR2: SGHNT and YENEEA. The CDR3 loop spans 17 amino acids. The CDR3 loop is CASSPREGVNPYNEQFF. The DNA for the CDR3 is TGTGCCAGCAGCCCACGGGAGGGAGTTAATCCCTACAATGAGCAGTTCTTC.

V and J are TRBV5-1 and TRBJ1-6, with 8 bases lining up with TRBD1. V dropped 3 bases and J dropped 10; count of bases not matched to a gene: 6. CDR1 SGHRS and CDR2 YFSETQ come from the germline V gene. This CDR3 contains 14 residues. The CDR3 is CASSYSGGESPLHF. The CDR3 DNA is TGCGCCAGCAGCTATTCAGGGGGCGAGTCACCCCTCCACTTT.

This sequence joins TRBV5-1 and TRBJ2-3, with a tentative D call TRBD2 (5 bases). The germline CDR1 and CDR2 sequences are SGHRS and YFSETQ. V lost 4 bases to trimming and J lost 0 bases, with 15 bases between them. The CDR3 sequence is 16 residues long. CDR3 sequence (DNA): TGCGCCAGCAGCCTCGAACTAGTCACTAGCACAGATACGCAGTATTTT. Amino acids: CASSLELVTSTDTQYF.

The V and J genes are TRBV4-2 and TRBJ2-2, with TRBD2 matching 7 bases. Unmatched junction bases numbered 10, after V lost 3 bases and J lost 6 bases. CDR3 length equals 16 residues. Germline CDR1 LGHNA, CDR2 YNFKEQ. The DNA of the CDR3 is TGTGCCAGCAGCCAGTCCTATCGGGGGGACGCCGGGGAGCTGTTTTTT. Its protein is CASSQSYRGDAGELFF.

The V call is TRBV30, the J call TRBJ1-1, with D unclear. Germline V gene sequence: CDR1 GTSNPN, CDR2 SVGIG (reference sequence). The CDR3 contains 13 residues. Trimming took off 1 base at V and 6 bases at J, with 12 bases between the two ends. In nucleotides, the CDR3 is TGTGCCTGGAGTGCCTCGGGTACCGCTGAAGCTTTCTTT. Translated: CAWSASGTAEAFF.

The chain recombines TRBV28 with TRBJ1-2; TRBD1 agrees at 10 bases. The CDR3 has 15 amino acids. After removal of 3 bases from V and 4 bases from J, the junction contained 5 bases not matched to a gene. CDR1 is MDHEN and CDR2 is SYDVKM in the germline V gene. DNA for the CDR3: TGTGCCAGCAGTTTGGGACAGGGGCAGGGCTATGGCTACACCTTC. This translates into CASSLGQGQGYGYTF.

V and J are TRBV27 and TRBJ2-7, with 7 positions matching TRBD2. After removal of 6 bases from V and 4 bases from J, the junction contained 12 bases not matched to a gene. CDR3 length: 15 residues. Germline CDR1 is MNHEY and CDR2 is SMNVEV (reference sequence). CDR3 in amino acids: CASSEREADLYEQYF. The CDR3 DNA reads as TGTGCCAGCAGCGAACGGGAGGCGGATCTATACGAGCAGTACTTC.

This clone was seen once. The genes are TRBV7-6 and TRBJ2-7; 9 nucleotides line up with TRBD1. CDR3 length equals 15 residues. Per the germline V gene, CDR1 is SGHVS and CDR2 is FNYEAQ. Trimming cost V 4 bases and J 5 bases; bases outside gene matches: 9. The CDR3 coding sequence is TGTGCCAGCAGCTCGGGACAGGGACCCTTTGACGAGCAGTACTTC. Its translation: CASSSGQGPFDEQYF.

The CDR3 loop is CASSGDISYEQYF. The CDR3 DNA sequence: TGTGCCAGCAGTGGGGACATCTCCTACGAGCAGTACTTC. The V and J genes are TRBV2 and TRBJ2-7; TRBD1 might be the D (6 bases). CDR1 is SNHLY, CDR2 FYNNEI, per germline. Trimming pared 4 bases from V and 0 bases from J, leaving 7 bases between. This CDR3 has 13 residues.

V usage is TRBV19 and J usage is TRBJ1-1, with 8 bases matching TRBD1. V trimming: 5 bases; J trimming: 7 bases; junction bases outside the gene matches: 12. CDR1 is LNHDA, CDR2 SQIVND, per germline (reference sequence). The CDR3 runs to 15 residues. CDR3 nucleotide sequence: TGTGCCAGTAGTGCTTCGCAGGGGGCGCGAGGTGAAGCTTTCTTT. Protein: CASSASQGARGEAFF.

This clone has only one observation. This rearrangement joins TRBV11-2 to TRBJ1-1; TRBD1 matches 8 bases. This CDR3 comprises 16 residues. V was clipped by 2 bases and J by 8 bases; unmatched bases: 13. Per the germline V gene, CDR1 is SGHAT and CDR2 is FQNNGV. The CDR3 region has the DNA TGTGCCAGCAGCTTATTTTCTTTAACTGGGACAGGCGAAGCTTTCTTT. Encoded protein: CASSLFSLTGTGEAFF.

J is TRBJ1-2 and V is TRBV2, with TRBD1 as a possible D gene (5 bases). The CDR3 sequence is 13 residues long. The germline V gene encodes CDR1 SNHLY and CDR2 FYNNEI. The V end was cut by 5 bases, the J end by 8 bases, with 15 bases between. For the CDR3, the DNA is TGTGCCAGCAGTATGATTTCAGGGCAAGGCTACACCTTC. This codes for CASSMISGQGYTF.

The chain is built from TRBV11-3 and TRBJ2-2, with 8 bases matching TRBD2. The V gene's germline CDR1 is SGHNT and CDR2 YENEEA. The J segment lost 7 bases and the V segment lost 2 bases, leaving 9 bases of the junction unmatched. The CDR3 has 16 amino acids. The CDR3 DNA sequence: TGTGCCAGCAGCTTAAGGTCAAGCGGGAGTATCGGGGAGCTGTTTTTT. Translation gives CASSLRSSGSIGELFF.

V gene TRBV25-1 combines with J gene TRBJ1-1, with 7 nucleotides matching TRBD1. The CDR3 is 13 residues long. After removal of 4 bases from V and 6 bases from J, the junction contained 5 bases not matched to a gene. Germline CDR1 and CDR2: MGHDK and SYGVNS. The CDR3 here is CASSGWDSPEAFF. In DNA, the CDR3 is TGTGCCAGCAGTGGTTGGGACAGCCCTGAAGCTTTCTTT.